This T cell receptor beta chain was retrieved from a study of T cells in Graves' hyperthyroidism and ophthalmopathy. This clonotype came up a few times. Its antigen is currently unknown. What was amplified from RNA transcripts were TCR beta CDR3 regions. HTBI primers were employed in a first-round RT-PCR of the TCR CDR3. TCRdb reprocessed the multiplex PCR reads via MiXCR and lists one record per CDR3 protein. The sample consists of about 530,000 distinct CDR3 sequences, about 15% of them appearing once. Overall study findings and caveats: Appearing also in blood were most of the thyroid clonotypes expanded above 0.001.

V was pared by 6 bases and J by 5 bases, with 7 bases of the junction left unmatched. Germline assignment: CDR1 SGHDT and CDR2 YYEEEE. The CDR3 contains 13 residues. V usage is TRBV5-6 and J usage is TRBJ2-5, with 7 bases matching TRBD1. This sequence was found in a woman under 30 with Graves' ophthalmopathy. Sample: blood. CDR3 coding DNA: TGTGCCAGCACCTTACAGGGGTCGGAGACCCAGTACTTC. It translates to CASTLQGSETQYF. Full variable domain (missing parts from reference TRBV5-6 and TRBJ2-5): DAGVTQSPTHLIKTRGQQVTLRCSPKSGHDTVSWYQQALGQGPQFIFQYYEEEERQRGNFPDRFSGHQFPNYSSELNVNALLLGDSALYLCASTLQGSETQYFGPGTRLLVL.